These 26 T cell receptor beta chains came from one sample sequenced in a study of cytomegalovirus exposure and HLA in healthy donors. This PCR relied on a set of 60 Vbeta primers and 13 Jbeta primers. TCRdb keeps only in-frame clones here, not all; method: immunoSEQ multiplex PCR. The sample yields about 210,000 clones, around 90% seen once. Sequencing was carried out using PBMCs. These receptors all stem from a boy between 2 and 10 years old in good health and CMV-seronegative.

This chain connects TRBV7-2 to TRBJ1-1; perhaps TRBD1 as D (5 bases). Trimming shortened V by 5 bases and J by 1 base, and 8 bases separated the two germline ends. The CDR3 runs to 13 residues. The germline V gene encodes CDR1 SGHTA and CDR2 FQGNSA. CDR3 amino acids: CASSRTPNTEAFF. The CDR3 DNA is TGTGCCAGCAGCCGGACACCGAACACTGAAGCTTTCTTT.

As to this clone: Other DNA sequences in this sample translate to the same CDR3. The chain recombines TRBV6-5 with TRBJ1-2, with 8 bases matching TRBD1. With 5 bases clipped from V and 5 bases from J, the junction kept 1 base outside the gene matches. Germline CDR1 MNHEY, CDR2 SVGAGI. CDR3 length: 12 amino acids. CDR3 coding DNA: TGTGCCAGCAGTAGGACAGGGTATGGCTACACCTTC. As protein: CASSRTGYGYTF.

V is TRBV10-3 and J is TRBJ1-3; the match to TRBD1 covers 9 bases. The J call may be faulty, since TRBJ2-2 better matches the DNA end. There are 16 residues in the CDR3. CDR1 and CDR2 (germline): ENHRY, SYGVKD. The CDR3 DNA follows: TGTGCCATCAGTTTACAGGGGGCGTTAGTTGCCGGGGAGCTGTTTTTT. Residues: CAISLQGALVAGELFF.

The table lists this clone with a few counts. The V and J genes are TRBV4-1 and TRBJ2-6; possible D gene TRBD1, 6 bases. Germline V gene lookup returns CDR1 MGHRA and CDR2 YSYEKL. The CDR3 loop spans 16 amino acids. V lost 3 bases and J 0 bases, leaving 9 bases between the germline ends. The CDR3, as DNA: TGCGCCAGCAGCCAGGGGGCTTCCTCTGGGGCCAACGTCCTGACTTTC. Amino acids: CASSQGASSGANVLTF.

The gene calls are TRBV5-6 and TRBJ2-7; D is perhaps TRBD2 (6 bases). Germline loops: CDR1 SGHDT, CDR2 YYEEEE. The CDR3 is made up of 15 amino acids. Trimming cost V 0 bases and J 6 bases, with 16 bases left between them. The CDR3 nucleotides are TGTGCCAGCAGCTTGGGGGGCGGGTCCGGGGGCGAGCAGTACTTC. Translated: CASSLGGGSGGEQYF.

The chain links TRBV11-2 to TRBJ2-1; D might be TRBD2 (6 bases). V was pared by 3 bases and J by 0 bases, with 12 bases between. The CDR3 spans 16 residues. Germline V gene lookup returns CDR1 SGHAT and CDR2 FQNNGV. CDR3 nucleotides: TGTGCCAGCAGCTTCAGCGGGCTAAGCTCCTACAATGAGCAGTTCTTC. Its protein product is CASSFSGLSSYNEQFF.

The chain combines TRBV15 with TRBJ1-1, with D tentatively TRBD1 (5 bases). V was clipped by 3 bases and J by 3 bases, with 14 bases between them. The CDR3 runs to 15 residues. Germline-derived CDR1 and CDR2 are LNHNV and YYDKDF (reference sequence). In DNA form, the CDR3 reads TGTGCCACCAGCAGGGGATATGACAGTGACACTGAAGCTTTCTTT. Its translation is CATSRGYDSDTEAFF.

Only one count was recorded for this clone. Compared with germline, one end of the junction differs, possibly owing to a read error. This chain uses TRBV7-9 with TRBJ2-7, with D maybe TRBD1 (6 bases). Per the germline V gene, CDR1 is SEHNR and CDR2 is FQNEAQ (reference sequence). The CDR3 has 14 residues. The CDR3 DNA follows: TGTTCCAGCAGCTTAACGTGGGGGCAGGACGAGCAGTACTTC. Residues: CSSSLTWGQDEQYF.

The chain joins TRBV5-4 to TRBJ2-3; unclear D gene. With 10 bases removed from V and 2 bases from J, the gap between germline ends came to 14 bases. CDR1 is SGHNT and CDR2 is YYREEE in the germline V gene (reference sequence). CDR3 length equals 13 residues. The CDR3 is CAGTSRNTDTQYF. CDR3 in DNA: TGTGCCGGTACTTCCCGAAACACAGATACGCAGTATTTT.

The CDR3 coding sequence is TGTGCCAGCAGGACCGGGACAGGGCGAATAGCTTTCTTT. The encoded protein is CASRTGTGRIAFF. The rearrangement joins TRBV6-5 to TRBJ1-1; 9 bases fit TRBD1. V trimming: 6 bases; J trimming: 10 bases; junction bases outside the gene matches: 9. The CDR3 runs to 13 residues. Germline V gene data show CDR1 as MNHEY and CDR2 as SVGAGI.

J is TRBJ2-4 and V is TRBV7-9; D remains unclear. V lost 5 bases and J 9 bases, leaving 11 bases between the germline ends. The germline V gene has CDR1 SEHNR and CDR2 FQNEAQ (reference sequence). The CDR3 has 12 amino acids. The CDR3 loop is CASSPRFGIQYF. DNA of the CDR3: TGTGCCAGCAGCCCCCGTTTCGGCATTCAGTACTTC.

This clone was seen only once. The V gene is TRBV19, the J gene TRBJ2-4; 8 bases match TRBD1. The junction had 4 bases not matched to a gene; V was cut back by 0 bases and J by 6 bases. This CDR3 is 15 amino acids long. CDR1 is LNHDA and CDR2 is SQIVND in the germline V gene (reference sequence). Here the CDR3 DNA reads TGTGCCAGTAGTATAGATTGGACAGGGAGAAACATTCAGTACTTC. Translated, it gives CASSIDWTGRNIQYF.

The CDR3 loop is CASSPRVGYGYTF. The CDR3 bases are TGTGCCAGCAGCCCTCGGGTGGGCTATGGCTACACCTTC. The chain is built from TRBV7-2 and TRBJ1-2; no reliable D call. Trimming removed 5 bases at V and 4 bases at J, with 11 bases between. From germline, CDR1 is SGHTA and CDR2 FQGNSA. The CDR3 runs to 13 residues.

This chain's CDR3 is CAISRDRVSGNTIYF. The CDR3 DNA reads TGTGCCATCAGCAGGGACAGAGTCTCTGGAAACACCATATATTTT. The chain carries TRBV10-3 and TRBJ1-3, with 7 bases lining up with TRBD1. The germline CDR1 and CDR2 sequences are ENHRY and SYGVKD. The CDR3 has 15 residues. Trimming removed 6 bases from V and 0 bases from J; junction bases left unmatched: 5.

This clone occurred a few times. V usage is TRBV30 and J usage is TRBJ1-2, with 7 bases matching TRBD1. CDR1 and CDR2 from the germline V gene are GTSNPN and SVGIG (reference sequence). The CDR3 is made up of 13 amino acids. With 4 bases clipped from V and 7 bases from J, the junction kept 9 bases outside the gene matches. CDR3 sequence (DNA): TGTGCCTGGATCAAACTCAGACAGGGTGGCTACACCTTC. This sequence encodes CAWIKLRQGGYTF.

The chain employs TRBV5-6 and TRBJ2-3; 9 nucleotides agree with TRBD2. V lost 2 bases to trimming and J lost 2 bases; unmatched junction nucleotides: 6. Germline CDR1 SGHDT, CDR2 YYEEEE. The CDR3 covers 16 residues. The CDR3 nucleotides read TGTGCCAGCAGCTTTAGCGGGGGTATGCTCACAGATACGCAGTATTTT. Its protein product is CASSFSGGMLTDTQYF.

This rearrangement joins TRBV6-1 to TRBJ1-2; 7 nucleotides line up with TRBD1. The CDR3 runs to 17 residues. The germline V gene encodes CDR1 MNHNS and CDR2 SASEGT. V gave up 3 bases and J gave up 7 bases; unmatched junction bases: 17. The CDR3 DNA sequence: TGTGCCAGCAGTGATTTAGCCGACAGGGCAAAAAGTTTTGGCTACACCTTC. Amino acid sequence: CASSDLADRAKSFGYTF.

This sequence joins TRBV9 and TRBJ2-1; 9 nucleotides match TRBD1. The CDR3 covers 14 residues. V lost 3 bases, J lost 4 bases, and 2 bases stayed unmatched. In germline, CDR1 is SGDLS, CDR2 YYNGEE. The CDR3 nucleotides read TGTGCCAGCAGCGAAGGGACAGGGTACAATGAGCAGTTCTTC. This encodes CASSEGTGYNEQFF.

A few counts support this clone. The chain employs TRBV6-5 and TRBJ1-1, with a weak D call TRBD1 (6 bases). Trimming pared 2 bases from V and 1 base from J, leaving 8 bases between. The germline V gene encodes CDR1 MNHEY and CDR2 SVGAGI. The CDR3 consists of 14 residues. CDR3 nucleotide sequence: TGTGCCAGCAGTTACGGACAGCGGAACACTGAAGCTTTCTTT. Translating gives CASSYGQRNTEAFF.

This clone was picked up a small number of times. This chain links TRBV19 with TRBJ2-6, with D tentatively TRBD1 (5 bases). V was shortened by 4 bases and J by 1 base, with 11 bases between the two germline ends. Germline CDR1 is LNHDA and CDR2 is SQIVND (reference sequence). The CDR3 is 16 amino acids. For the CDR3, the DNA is TGTGCCAGTAGTACGGTGCAGGGTTCTGGGGCCAACGTCCTGACTTTC. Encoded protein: CASSTVQGSGANVLTF. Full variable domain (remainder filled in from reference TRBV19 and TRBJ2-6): DGGITQSPKYLFRKEGQNVTLSCEQNLNHDAMYWYRQDPGQGLRLIYYSQIVNDFQKGDIAEGYSVSREKKESFPLTVTSAQKNPTAFYLCASSTVQGSGANVLTFGAGSRLTVL.

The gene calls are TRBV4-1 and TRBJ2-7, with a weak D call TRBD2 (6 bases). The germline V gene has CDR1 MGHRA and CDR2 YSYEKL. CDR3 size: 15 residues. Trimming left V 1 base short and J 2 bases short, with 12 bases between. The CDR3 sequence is CASSQGPLATYEQYF. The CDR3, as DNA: TGCGCCAGCAGCCAAGGCCCTCTAGCGACCTACGAGCAGTACTTC.

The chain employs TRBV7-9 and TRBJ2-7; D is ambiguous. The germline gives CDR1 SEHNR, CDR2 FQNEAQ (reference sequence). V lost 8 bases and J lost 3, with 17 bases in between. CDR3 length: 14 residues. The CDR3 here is CASSDTTEFYEQYF. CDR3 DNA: TGTGCCAGCTCCGATACCACAGAGTTCTACGAGCAGTACTTC.

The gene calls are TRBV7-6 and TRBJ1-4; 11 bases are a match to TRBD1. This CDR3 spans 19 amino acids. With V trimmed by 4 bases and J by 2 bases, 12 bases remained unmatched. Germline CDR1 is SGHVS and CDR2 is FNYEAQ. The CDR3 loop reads CASSYIGTGGKLTNEKLFF. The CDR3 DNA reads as TGTGCCAGCAGCTACATCGGGACAGGGGGAAAACTGACTAATGAAAAACTGTTTTTT.

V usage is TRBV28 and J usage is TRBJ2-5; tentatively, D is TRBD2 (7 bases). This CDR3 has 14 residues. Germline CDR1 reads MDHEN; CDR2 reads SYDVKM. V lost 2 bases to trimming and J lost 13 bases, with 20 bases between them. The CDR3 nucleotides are TGTGCCAGCAGTTTAAGGTGGGGGGGCGGGGGTCGGTACTTC. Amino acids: CASSLRWGGGGRYF.

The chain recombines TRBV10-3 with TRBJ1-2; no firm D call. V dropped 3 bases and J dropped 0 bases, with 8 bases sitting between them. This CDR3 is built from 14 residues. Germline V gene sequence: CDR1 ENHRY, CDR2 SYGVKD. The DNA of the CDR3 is TGTGCCATCAGTGAACCGGGAGCTAACTATGGCTACACCTTC. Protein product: CAISEPGANYGYTF.

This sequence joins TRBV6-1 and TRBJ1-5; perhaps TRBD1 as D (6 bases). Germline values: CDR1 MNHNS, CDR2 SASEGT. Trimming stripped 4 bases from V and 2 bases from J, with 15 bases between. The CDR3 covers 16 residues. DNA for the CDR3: TGTGCCAGCAGTGTGGGGGGGCCGCAGGGCAATCAGCCCCAGCATTTT. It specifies CASSVGGPQGNQPQHF.